The subject of this entry is one T cell receptor (beta chain). Which antigen it targets is not known. Per-base quality was not reported, and no clone a single base away is much larger than it. The protocol used for the library was the immunoSEQ multiplex PCR assay. A mixture of 60 forward primers for TCR Vbeta segments and 13 reverse primers for TCR Jbeta segments was used in the multiplex PCR. Amplification of the CDR3 region of rearranged TCR beta genes was performed with a multiplex PCR assay on genomic DNA. The amplified TCR beta libraries were sequenced on the Illumina HiSeq System as 87-base-pair reads. The paper's data handling went like this. In a later analysis, about 80 million unique TCR beta chains were counted across the roughly 700 repertoires, and roughly 10 million of these chains were shared by at least two donors. Raw reads were error-corrected and collapsed into unique sequences by a nearest-neighbor algorithm in which closely related sequences were merged to remove PCR and sequencing errors. To assign V, D and J gene segments, CDR3 sequences were aligned to IMGT reference sequences. For a sequence to be retained, a match of at least six nucleotides to both a V gene segment and a J gene segment was required. A rearrangement was called productive if the CDR3 had no stop codons and remained in frame with V and J, and every other rearrangement was called non-productive. Following IMGT convention, CDR3 was defined as the stretch from the second conserved V-encoded cysteine up to the conserved J-encoded phenylalanine. The earlier analysis of more than 450 of the donors excluded sequences that lacked an unambiguous match to a single V gene segment. In an earlier analysis of approximately 610 of the donors, V segments were called functional above 56.7% productive rearrangements and were called segregating when the between-donor standard deviation exceeded 5%. A statistical classification framework was built to diagnose cytomegalovirus status from the catalog of TCR beta chain sequences. In a later analysis, TCR nucleotide sequences were compared against IMGT/GENE-DB human TR gene sequences so that V and J genes could be assigned. The TCRdist pipeline was used in a later analysis to assign CDR3 sequences and most-parsimonious VDJ recombination scenarios. In a later analysis, every TCR beta chain was defined by the combination of its CDR3 amino acid sequence and its V-gene family, and reads without a unique V-gene family were dropped. To address suspected cross-contamination and a sequencing artifact, a later analysis removed roughly 580 highly shared, low-generation-probability nucleotide sequences. In a later analysis, a clonal expansion index was calculated for each public chain from normalized within-repertoire ranks of inferred template counts. In a later analysis, generation probabilities were computed using a VDJ recombination model fitted to out-of-frame rearrangements, and the results were checked against IGoR. In a later analysis, TCR-TCR, TCR-HLA and TCR-CMV co-occurrence was scored with hypergeometric tests, and a repertoire-size bias correction was applied to TCR pairs. In a later analysis, false discovery rates were estimated by permuting HLA or CMV assignments 20 times. A later analysis grouped co-occurring TCRs with DBSCAN, adding TCRdist sequence similarity when clustering within HLA-allele-positive subsets. Repertoires with fewer than 30,000 or more than 120,000 public chains, plus five repertoires with anomalous nucleotide sharing, were excluded from co-occurrence clustering. TCRdb stores this immuneACCESS table with in-frame sequences only. Part of the clones is absent; in the studies checked, under half of the shortfall reflects unresolved V genes, and no reason is known for the rest. V and J calls plus clone size are reproduced from that table; the DNA served to infer D and trimming. Counted in this sample were some 80,000 clones; about 84% of them appeared once. The ten largest clones capture around 3.5% of the sample.

This entry comes from a study of cytomegalovirus exposure and HLA in healthy donors (TCRdb year 2017). Background on the whole study: According to an earlier analysis of around 600 of the donors, 150 million to 200 million T cells yielded over 100 million unique TCR beta sequences and approximately 300 Gb of sequence data. Rather than using new phenotypic data, the later analysis identified candidate immune exposures from TCR beta sequences and from how often those sequences occurred across donors. Both class I and class II loci were covered by HLA typing, at four-digit resolution. Among several hundred genotyped donors of the cohort, an average of approximately 240,000 unique TCR beta nucleotide sequences was sequenced per donor, of which approximately 19% were non-productive. Along with the roughly 670-subject first cohort, a separate validation cohort of over 90 different subjects was used. Because of strong linkage in the cohort, roughly five DR-DQ haplotypes were treated as single units for association and clustering. The study combined high-throughput TCR immunosequencing, statistical association of individual TCRs with disease status, and machine learning to predict cytomegalovirus infection status. Genome-wide SNP genotypes for about 65% of the roughly 670 donors were used in a later genetic analysis, which treated that subset as a discovery cohort. Of the 398 genotyped donors, 65% to 90% fell in the genetic ancestry cluster associated with self-reported Caucasian donors. Every discovery cohort repertoire had been produced on one sequencing platform. In an earlier analysis of 587 of the donors, high-throughput TCR beta sequencing was used to judge whether each TCR beta V gene segment behaved as functional or pseudogenic. The number of donors typed differed by locus, with about 629-630 for A, B, C, DRB1 and DQB1, roughly 550 for DQA1, some 570 for DPA1, and approximately 470 for DPB1. Donor age, sex, ethnicity and CMV serostatus were compiled together with the repertoire data. A later analysis re-analyzed previously published TCR beta repertoires from hundreds of donors and added high-resolution HLA genotyping to study TCR occurrence patterns. An early release that covered roughly 600 HLA-typed donors contained approximately 320 gigabases of sequencing data and 75 million to 100 million unique TCR sequences. The study aimed to test whether cataloging public T cell receptors could reveal signatures of past pathogen exposure. The T cell repertoires of about 700 subjects were profiled by immunosequencing and related to cytomegalovirus serostatus.

Study-level results and caveats: Strong co-occurrence of HLA alleles, especially DR and DQ, made assigning TCR associations to individual alleles difficult. Linkage disequilibrium might explain the correlated functional status among segregating V segments, but an unknown experimental factor could not be excluded. The presence/absence analyses assumed that sequencing depth was roughly uniform across donors, and that assumption may not be true. The earlier analysis of fewer than 750 of the donors excluded about 16 rarely observed V segments, including chromosome 9 orphons, because counts were too low. The 87-base-pair reads could not distinguish some IMGT-functional V segments, including TRBV6-2 and TRBV6-3, so those segments were excluded. The sequencing pipeline was judged likely to have produced a cluster of highly shared sequence variants as a technical artifact. Cytomegalovirus status was reported to be diagnosed by the classifier with high specificity and sensitivity in both the original and validation cohorts. In an earlier analysis of some 500 of the donors, most TCR beta V segments appeared in productive rearrangements about 87% or about 30% of the time, broadly matching IMGT annotations. In a later analysis, 16,951 TCR beta sequences were associated with specific HLA alleles at a false discovery rate of 0.05. While some public TCRs were present in many individuals, most TCR sequences turned up only very rarely across donors. According to a later genetic analysis, donors in an Asian-associated ancestry cluster had fewer N-insertions in productive TCRs than the approximately 650-donor mean. Three of the identified cytomegalovirus-associated TCR beta chains were confirmed in vitro to be specific for cytomegalovirus antigens. According to a later analysis, TCR association rates differed among HLA loci, with DRB1 alleles showing the most associated TCRs and HLA-C alleles showing the fewest. In a later analysis, HLA-associated TCR beta chains showed more clonal expansion and lower generation probabilities than non-associated chains that were equally common. It was suggested by the authors that the approach could potentially be generalized to other disease states and immunological phenotypes. Only TCR beta chains were sequenced in this cohort, and the absence of alpha or paired-chain data limited detectable features. CMV serostatus was the only immune exposure information available for the cohort. The study listed around 160 TCR beta chains as associated with cytomegalovirus. In a later analysis, several top co-occurrence clusters were reported to appear linked to parvovirus B19, influenza, CMV and Epstein-Barr virus. V-gene and J-gene trimming of TCR beta chains was associated with a missense DCLRE1C variant in a later genetic analysis, and the association was replicated in an independent cohort. A further reported finding was that TCR beta sequences accurately predicted the HLA-A and HLA-B alleles for most subjects in the first cohort. HLA typing was unavailable for some donors at each locus, so association tests used only the typed subset. Most CMV-associated TCR beta chains appeared to be HLA-restricted in a later analysis, and the HLA associations seemed to be driven largely by CMV exposure.

Trimming accounts for 0 bases at V and 2 bases at J, while the number of junction bases matched to no gene is 3. For CDR1 and CDR2, the germline V gene lists LGHNA and YSLEER. The CDR3 runs 17 residues from the cysteine to the phenylalanine. Of all the DNA, just the CDR3 is kept, 51 bases in frame from base 1. In total, roughly 670 healthy bone marrow donors made up the cohort. Cohort members were all nominally healthy when sampled, although unrecorded immune exposures were likely present. The donor was CMV seronegative and was included in the group of hundreds of seronegative cohort members. Each donor provided a peripheral blood sample, and peripheral blood mononuclear cells were used for TCR beta sequencing. The Qiagen DNeasy Blood Extraction Kit was used to extract genomic DNA from the blood cell samples.

The sequence was obtained from a middle-aged man in good health and CMV-seronegative. Specimen: PBMCs. This receptor chain uses TRBV4-3 and TRBJ2-6; 8 central nucleotides agree with TRBD1. The DNA reads as follows: TGCGCCAGCAGCCAAGAACAGGGGGTACCTGGGGCCAACGTCCTGACTTTC. The resulting protein is CASSQEQGVPGANVLTF.